These T cell receptor beta chains were read from a single sample in a study of shared clonotypes between healthy human individuals. The table came from immunoSEQ multiplex PCR; TCRdb's copy has only in-frame clones and leaves some out. This table holds about 530,000 clones, roughly 95% found once. Sequencing used naive CD4+ T cells sorted from blood. The receptor source for this set is a woman aged 25 to 39 in good health. Each CDR3 is given with its conserved first and last residue. A D gene is named only where the DNA matches it firmly. The size entry is marked missing in some rows and otherwise reads once, few, many or a size class.

>once|TRBJ2-5|TRBV7-9|TRBD2
CASSRGLAGGLNQETQYF
TGTGCCAGCAGCCGCGGACTAGCGGGAGGACTAAACCAAGAGACCCAGTACTTC
>once|TRBJ2-5|TRBV6-5|TRBD1
CASRTGTGLQETQYF
TGTGCCAGCAGAACCGGGACAGGGCTGCAAGAGACCCAGTACTTC
>.|TRBJ1-1|TRBV10-1|TRBD1
CASSVDRVSTEAFF
TGCGCCAGCAGTGTGGACAGGGTTAGCACTGAAGCTTTCTTT
>.|TRBJ2-4|TRBV5-5|TRBD1
CASSSGTGRAKNIQYF
TGTGCCAGCAGCTCGGGGACAGGGAGAGCCAAAAACATTCAGTACTTC
>.|TRBJ2-1|TRBV7-8|TRBD2
CASSLGGSRYNEQFF
TGTGCCAGCAGCTTGGGCGGGAGCAGGTACAATGAGCAGTTCTTC
>.|TRBJ2-1|TRBV11-2|TRBD2
CASRPTSGWVNEQFF
TGTGCCAGCAGACCCACTAGCGGCTGGGTCAATGAGCAGTTCTTC
>.|TRBJ2-7|TRBV14|.
CASSHGRVYPSSYEQYF
TGTGCCAGCAGCCACGGCCGAGTCTACCCGAGCTCCTACGAGCAGTACTTC
>.|TRBJ2-4|TRBV7-8|TRBD2
CASSFIKREGRAKNIQYF
TGTGCCAGCAGCTTTATAAAACGGGAGGGGCGGGCCAAAAACATTCAGTACTTC
>few|TRBJ2-1|TRBV28|.
CASSLPQGLEQFF
TGTGCCAGCAGTTTACCACAGGGTCTTGAGCAGTTCTTC
>.|TRBJ1-6|TRBV6-6|.
CASSRASGNENSPLHF
TGTGCCAGCAGTAGGGCGTCAGGGAACGAGAATTCACCCCTCCACTTT
>.|TRBJ2-7|TRBV7-3|.
CASSPDGSPYEQYF
TGTGCCAGCAGCCCCGATGGAAGTCCCTACGAGCAGTACTTC
>.|TRBJ2-1|TRBV5-1|.
CASSPDPNISYNEQFF
TGCGCCAGCAGCCCCGACCCTAATATCTCCTACAATGAGCAGTTCTTC
>.|TRBJ2-3|TRBV5-1|.
CASSSGPSTDTQYF
TGCGCCAGCAGCTCAGGACCTAGCACAGATACGCAGTATTTT
>.|TRBJ2-5|TRBV28|.
CATHPLARQETQYF
TGTGCCACCCACCCCCTGGCTAGGCAAGAGACCCAGTACTTC
>.|TRBJ2-7|TRBV10-2|TRBD1
CASRSTGAHFYEQYF
TGCGCCAGCAGATCGACAGGGGCCCATTTTTACGAGCAGTACTTC
>once|TRBJ2-2|TRBV28|TRBD2
CASSLSGLAGFTGELFF
TGTGCCAGCAGTTTGTCCGGACTAGCGGGTTTCACCGGGGAGCTGTTTTTT
>.|TRBJ2-5|TRBV5-1|TRBD1
CASSLVQGAVETQYF
TGCGCCAGCAGCTTGGTACAGGGGGCCGTGGAGACCCAGTACTTC
>.|TRBJ2-7|TRBV28|TRBD2
CASSPYPRGGRIYEQYF
TGTGCCAGCAGTCCGTACCCCAGAGGCGGGAGGATCTACGAGCAGTACTTC
>.|TRBJ2-7|TRBV11-2|.
CASSLGRNYEQYF
TGTGCCAGCAGCTTGGGTCGGAACTACGAGCAGTACTTC
>.|TRBJ2-5|TRBV7-3|TRBD1
CASSSQGAGETQYF
TGTGCCAGCAGCTCCCAGGGGGCGGGAGAGACCCAGTACTTC
>.|TRBJ2-1|TRBV28|.
CASSPARRGRVKNEQFF
TGTGCCAGCAGCCCCGCTCGTAGAGGGAGAGTTAAGAATGAGCAGTTCTTC
>.|TRBJ2-7|TRBV7-7|TRBD2
CASSPKRLAGIYEQYF
TGTGCCAGCAGCCCCAAGCGACTAGCGGGAATTTACGAGCAGTACTTC
>.|TRBJ2-3|TRBV7-8|.
CASSPPRVGDTQYF
TGTGCCAGCAGCCCGCCGAGGGTAGGAGATACGCAGTATTTT
>once|TRBJ1-1|TRBV19|TRBD1
CASQFRTGGTEAFF
TGTGCCAGCCAATTCCGGACAGGGGGCACTGAAGCTTTCTTT
>.|TRBJ1-5|TRBV19|TRBD1
CASSPSRGLQPQHF
TGTGCCAGTAGTCCATCCAGGGGGCTTCAGCCCCAGCATTTT
>.|TRBJ2-1|TRBV6-1|.
CASSEEGYNEQFF
TGTGCCAGCAGTGAAGAGGGGTACAATGAGCAGTTCTTC
>few|TRBJ1-1|TRBV4-1|.
CASSQDVPTEAFF
TGCGCCAGCAGCCAAGACGTCCCCACTGAAGCTTTCTTT
>.|TRBJ2-7|TRBV28|.
CASSFTGQYEQYF
TGTGCCAGCAGTTTTACCGGACAGTACGAGCAGTACTTC
>.|TRBJ2-3|TRBV5-1|.
CASSRGESTDTQYF
TGCGCCAGCAGCCGAGGAGAAAGCACAGATACGCAGTATTTT
>.|TRBJ1-5|TRBV6-4|TRBD1
CASRRQGQRGNQPQHF
TGTGCCAGCAGACGACAGGGGCAGCGGGGCAATCAGCCCCAGCATTTT
>.|TRBJ1-3|TRBV5-6|.
CASSDAGSLSGNTIYF
TGTGCCAGCAGTGATGCAGGGTCCCTCTCTGGAAACACCATATATTTT
>.|TRBJ2-2|TRBV19|TRBD2
CASSLGRTSGRVPGTGELFF
TGTGCCAGTAGCCTCGGACGGACTAGCGGTAGGGTCCCCGGCACCGGGGAGCTGTTTTTT
>.|TRBJ1-2|TRBV7-9|.
CASSPDSNYGYTF
TGTGCCAGCAGTCCGGACAGTAACTATGGCTACACCTTC
>.|TRBJ1-5|TRBV28|.
CASSFGQLGQPQHF
TGTGCCAGCAGTTTCGGACAGCTCGGTCAGCCCCAGCATTTT
>.|TRBJ2-1|TRBV29-1|.
CSVEWDASRFF
TGCAGCGTTGAATGGGACGCAAGTCGGTTCTTC
>.|TRBJ1-5|TRBV5-1|TRBD1
CASSTGQDNQPQHF
TGCGCCAGCAGCACGGGACAGGATAATCAGCCCCAGCATTTT
>.|TRBJ2-7|TRBV18|TRBD1
CASSPASGTAYEQYF
TGTGCCAGCTCACCGGCGTCCGGGACAGCCTACGAGCAGTACTTC
>.|TRBJ2-1|TRBV27|TRBD2
CASSGGGLAGSINEQFF
TGTGCCAGCAGTGGGGGGGGACTAGCGGGAAGCATTAATGAGCAGTTCTTC
>.|TRBJ2-1|TRBV7-8|.
CASSPLADEQFF
TGTGCCAGCAGCCCCTTGGCGGATGAGCAGTTCTTC
>.|TRBJ2-1|TRBV5-4|.
CASSSGTGRYNEQFF
TGTGCCAGCAGCTCCGGGACGGGAAGATACAATGAGCAGTTCTTC
>.|TRBJ2-6|TRBV21-1|.
CASSKVRGTSGANVLTF
TGTGCCAGCAGCAAAGTCCGGGGGACCTCTGGGGCCAACGTCCTGACTTTC
>.|TRBJ2-1|TRBV6-4|.
CASSDQPGSYNEQFF
TGTGCCAGCAGTGACCAACCCGGGAGTTATAATGAGCAGTTCTTC
>.|TRBJ2-7|TRBV29-1|.
CSVGGGGRYEQYF
TGCAGCGTTGGGGGAGGAGGGAGGTACGAGCAGTACTTC
>.|TRBJ2-7|TRBV6-6|TRBD1
CASSPQGSISYEQYF
TGTGCCAGCAGCCCACAGGGGTCTATCTCCTACGAGCAGTACTTC
>.|TRBJ1-5|TRBV7-2|.
CASSFSTDQPQHF
TGTGCCAGCAGCTTTTCGACCGATCAGCCCCAGCATTTT
>.|TRBJ2-3|TRBV27|.
CASSPQARGTDTQYF
TGTGCCAGCAGTCCCCAAGCACGGGGCACAGATACGCAGTATTTT
>.|TRBJ2-7|TRBV29-1|.
CSVEDLPQGHEQYF
TGCAGCGTTGAAGATCTTCCGCAGGGCCACGAGCAGTACTTC
>.|TRBJ1-5|TRBV4-2|.
CASSQEKGMGDSNQPQHF
TGTGCCAGCAGCCAAGAAAAGGGGATGGGGGATAGCAATCAGCCCCAGCATTTT
>.|TRBJ2-2|TRBV28|TRBD2
CASGTSGSMNTGELFF
TGTGCCAGCGGGACTAGCGGGAGCATGAACACCGGGGAGCTGTTTTTT
>.|TRBJ2-2|TRBV5-1|.
CASSIDTGELFF
TGCGCCAGCAGCATTGACACCGGGGAGCTGTTTTTT
>once|TRBJ1-2|TRBV20-1|.
CSAAQNYGYTF
TGCAGTGCCGCACAGAACTATGGCTACACCTTC
>.|TRBJ1-1|TRBV19|.
CASLAQGATEAFF
TGTGCCAGTCTGGCACAGGGAGCCACTGAAGCTTTCTTT
>.|TRBJ2-7|TRBV6-1|.
CASSEWRGSYEQYF
TGTGCCAGCAGTGAATGGCGGGGCTCCTACGAGCAGTACTTC